This is a list of T cell receptor beta chains from one sample in a study of shared clonotypes between healthy human individuals. TCRdb's copy holds only in-frame clones and misses some; the assay was immunoSEQ multiplex PCR. This table has about 480,000 clones, around 79% appearing once. The sample taken for sequencing was PBMCs. Receptors originate from a woman in her thirties or forties in good health. Some clones in this sample may be carry-over from other donors' samples. Each CDR3 is given with its conserved first and last residue. D genes are given only for firm matches. The size of a clone is reported for some rows only, either as once, few or many, or as a class for expanded clones.

J,V,size,D,DNA,CDR3
TRBJ2-7,TRBV7-2,.,TRBD2,TGTGCCAGCAGCCCTCTACGGGGACTAGCGGGGAACTTC,CASSPLRGLAGNF
TRBJ2-1,TRBV19,.,TRBD2,TGTGCCAGTAGCCCGCTAGCGGGAGAGGGTGAGCAGTTCTTC,CASSPLAGEGEQFF
TRBJ2-1,TRBV27,.,.,TGTGCCAGCAGTTTTATCCCTGGTGGGTCCAATGAGCAGTTCTTC,CASSFIPGGSNEQFF
TRBJ2-1,TRBV11-2,.,.,TGTGCCAGCAGCACACTCCGAGAGGGGAATGAGCAGTTCTTC,CASSTLREGNEQFF
TRBJ2-1,TRBV10-3,once,TRBD2,TGTGCCATCAGGGACGGACTAGCGGGAGTCTACAATGAGCAGTTCTTC,CAIRDGLAGVYNEQFF
TRBJ2-7,TRBV4-2,.,TRBD1,TGTGCAACCGGGACAGGATTTTACGAGCAGTACTTC,CATGTGFYEQYF
TRBJ2-2,TRBV7-3,.,.,TGTGCCAGCAGCTTAAGCCCCGGCGGGGAGAACACCGGGGAGCTGTTTTTT,CASSLSPGGENTGELFF
TRBJ2-5,TRBV4-2,.,.,TGTGCCAGCAGCGAAGGGACGTCCAAAGAGACCCAGTACTTC,CASSEGTSKETQYF
TRBJ1-6,TRBV6-6,.,.,TGTGCCAGCAGTGGACGGAACAATAATTCACCCCTCCACTTT,CASSGRNNNSPLHF
TRBJ2-3,TRBV7-3,.,.,TGTGCCAGCAGCCTCGGAGGGGCGTCAGATACGCAGTATTTT,CASSLGGASDTQYF
TRBJ2-2,TRBV10-2,.,.,TGCGCCAGCAGTGAGCCGAGAGGGGGTTTAGACACCGGGGAGCTGTTTTTT,CASSEPRGGLDTGELFF
TRBJ2-7,TRBV28,few,.,TGTGCCAGCAGCCCAGGACAGACCTACGAGCAGTACTTC,CASSPGQTYEQYF
TRBJ2-7,TRBV4-1,.,TRBD2,TGCGCCAGCAGCCAAGGGTCTCCTAGCGGGAGGTACGAGCAGTACTTC,CASSQGSPSGRYEQYF
TRBJ1-3,TRBV28,.,.,TGTGCCAGCAGTAAGGTCCAGGGCGTCAGAAACACCATATATTTT,CASSKVQGVRNTIYF
TRBJ2-7,TRBV7-2,.,TRBD2,TGTGCCAGCAGCTTCGTGGTAGCGGGTTTCTACGAGCAGTACTTC,CASSFVVAGFYEQYF
TRBJ1-4,TRBV7-8,few,.,TGTGCCAGCAGCCCGAAAGACGGGCCTACCCTTGGCGGGAAACTGTTTTTT,CASSPKDGPTLGGKLFF
TRBJ1-3,TRBV4-2,.,.,TGTGCCAGCAGCCAAGACCTGGACAGTCTAAACCTCTTCTCTGGAAACACCATATATTTT,CASSQDLDSLNLFSGNTIYF
TRBJ1-2,TRBV28,.,.,TGTGCCAGCAGTTTTGTGGGCGGCTACACCTTC,CASSFVGGYTF
TRBJ2-3,TRBV10-3,.,TRBD2,TGTGCCATCAGACCAGGGACTAGTGGCGATACGCAGTATTTT,CAIRPGTSGDTQYF
TRBJ1-2,TRBV19,.,.,TGTGCCAGTAGTATTGCCAGGGTGGATGGCTACACCTTC,CASSIARVDGYTF
TRBJ2-1,TRBV27,.,TRBD1,TGTGCCAGCAGACGGGGACAGGGGGCGCGTGAGCAGTTCTTC,CASRRGQGAREQFF
TRBJ2-7,TRBV7-9,.,.,TGTGCCAGCAGCTTAGCAGGTAGCTACGAGCAGTACTTC,CASSLAGSYEQYF
TRBJ2-7,TRBV5-1,once,.,TGCGCCAGCAAAATCTTTAGGGGTGCCTACGAGCAGTACTTC,CASKIFRGAYEQYF
TRBJ2-1,TRBV11-1,.,.,TGTGCCAGCAGCCTGAGGCTTGCGGGGAGCTCCTACAATGAGCAGTTCTTC,CASSLRLAGSSYNEQFF
TRBJ2-1,TRBV29-1,.,.,TGCAGCGTTGCCGACCCTTCGGGCTTCAATGAGCAGTTCTTC,CSVADPSGFNEQFF
TRBJ1-5,TRBV5-1,.,.,TGCGCCAGCAGCTCTGGGGAACTCCATCAGCCCCAGCATTTT,CASSSGELHQPQHF
TRBJ2-3,TRBV6-5,.,.,TGTGCCAGCAGGAACAGGGTGGATACGCAGTATTTT,CASRNRVDTQYF
TRBJ2-5,TRBV9,.,.,TGTGCCAGCAGCGTAGCTACGGGATCTCGGGAGACCCAGTACTTC,CASSVATGSRETQYF
TRBJ2-7,TRBV5-5,.,TRBD1,TGTGCCAGCAGCCCCGGCAGGGGGCCATACGAGCAGTACTTC,CASSPGRGPYEQYF
TRBJ2-1,TRBV5-1,.,TRBD2,TGCGCCAGCAGCTTAGCTAGCGGAGACAATGAGCAGTTCTTC,CASSLASGDNEQFF
TRBJ1-5,TRBV6-1,.,TRBD1,TGTGCCAGTCACGAACGGACAGGGACAAATCAGCCCCAGCATTTT,CASHERTGTNQPQHF
TRBJ2-6,TRBV25-1,.,.,TGTGCCAGCAGTGAATTCAGGGGTGGGGCCAACGTCCTGACTTTC,CASSEFRGGANVLTF
TRBJ2-1,TRBV19,.,TRBD1,TGTGCCAGTAGTAACCCGCCGGGGACAGGGAGGTACAATGAGCAGTTCTTC,CASSNPPGTGRYNEQFF
TRBJ1-4,TRBV29-1,few,.,TGCAGCGTTGTAAGGGGACCTAATGAAAAACTGTTTTTT,CSVVRGPNEKLFF
TRBJ2-1,TRBV5-1,.,TRBD2,TGCGCCAGCAGCTTGATTGCGGGAGGTTATCTCAATGAGCAGTTCTTC,CASSLIAGGYLNEQFF
TRBJ2-3,TRBV30,once,.,TGTGCCTGGAGTGTACTGGGCTCTGGTACGCAGTATTTT,CAWSVLGSGTQYF
TRBJ1-5,TRBV6-5,few,.,TGTGCCACCGCGCGGGGGGCCAATCAGCCCCAGCATTTT,CATARGANQPQHF
TRBJ2-7,TRBV2,.,TRBD2,TGTGCCAGCAGTGAATATGGGGGAGGGATCTACGAGCAGTACTTC,CASSEYGGGIYEQYF
TRBJ2-1,TRBV5-1,.,.,TGCGCCAGCAGCTTGGAGATAGGCTACAATGAGCAGTTCTTC,CASSLEIGYNEQFF
TRBJ2-2,TRBV11-2,.,.,TGTGCCAGCAGCCGGACCAGGGTCGCGGCCGGGGAGCTGTTTTTT,CASSRTRVAAGELFF
TRBJ1-3,TRBV5-4,once,TRBD1,TGTGCCAGCAGCTACGACAGGGGAAGTGATGGAAACACCATATATTTT,CASSYDRGSDGNTIYF
TRBJ1-4,TRBV7-2,.,TRBD1,TGTGCCAGCAGCCCCGGACAGGGAGTTTATGAAAAACTGTTTTTT,CASSPGQGVYEKLFF
TRBJ2-1,TRBV9,.,TRBD2,TGTGCCAGCAGCCCCCGCCTAGTCGGTAGCGGGGACCTTAATTACAATGAGCAGTTCTTC,CASSPRLVGSGDLNYNEQFF
TRBJ2-1,TRBV7-2,.,.,TGTGCCAGCAGCCTTAGTCGGTACAATGAGCAGTTCTTC,CASSLSRYNEQFF
TRBJ2-7,TRBV5-1,once,.,TGCGCCAGCAGCGTCAGCCGGGACCCAGGGGCGGGCGAGCAGTACTTC,CASSVSRDPGAGEQYF
TRBJ2-6,TRBV7-6,.,.,TGTGCCAGCAGCTTGAACCTAGTGAACTCTGGGGCCAACGTCCTGACTTTC,CASSLNLVNSGANVLTF
TRBJ1-5,TRBV9,once,.,TGTGCCAGCAGCCCTAGTGGGGGTAGCAATCAGCCCCAGCATTTT,CASSPSGGSNQPQHF
TRBJ2-7,TRBV21-1,.,.,TGTGCCAGCAGCAAAGCGCTTTCGAGCGGGAGTTTAACCTACGAGCAGTACTTC,CASSKALSSGSLTYEQYF
TRBJ2-3,TRBV5-4,.,TRBD1,TGTGCCAGCAGCCGACAGGGGGCTCGAACAGATACGCAGTATTTT,CASSRQGARTDTQYF
TRBJ2-1,TRBV10-2,.,.,TGCGCCAGCAAATCCCAGGGAGGCGTCGATGAGCAGTTCTTC,CASKSQGGVDEQFF
TRBJ2-7,TRBV28,.,.,TGTGCCAGCAGTTTAAAGGGGGTATGGACCTACGAGCAGTACTTC,CASSLKGVWTYEQYF
TRBJ1-3,TRBV7-3,few,.,TGTGCCAGCAGCCTAGGCAGCTTAAACTCTGGAAACACCATATATTTT,CASSLGSLNSGNTIYF
TRBJ2-1,TRBV29-1,.,.,TGCAGCGACTGCCCTTTATCGCGGGCAGGCGAGGATGAGCAGTTCTTC,CSDCPLSRAGEDEQFF
TRBJ1-3,TRBV4-1,.,.,TGCGCCAGCAGCCAAGATCTAGGTGCTGGAAACACCATATATTTT,CASSQDLGAGNTIYF
TRBJ2-7,TRBV18,.,.,TGTGCCAGCTCTCCCGACAGAGCCGTCTACGAGCAGTACTTC,CASSPDRAVYEQYF
TRBJ1-1,TRBV18,.,.,TGTGCCAGCTCACCACGGGACGGAATTGAAGCTTTCTTT,CASSPRDGIEAFF
TRBJ2-3,TRBV28,.,.,TGTGCCAGCGGGAAAGGGGGTCTAGATACGCAGTATTTT,CASGKGGLDTQYF